The rows below give T cell receptor beta chains drawn from one sample of a study of shared clonotypes between healthy human individuals. Sequencing used immunoSEQ multiplex PCR; TCRdb keeps in-frame clones, though not all of them. Of some 500,000 clones in the sample, approximately 95% were seen once. Material for sequencing was naive CD4+ T cells sorted from blood. The receptor set was obtained from a woman aged 30 to 39 in good health. Both conserved end residues are part of each CDR3. Each record gives: J gene, V gene, D gene, clone size, CDR3 protein, CDR3 DNA. A D gene is named only where the DNA matches it firmly. Some rows have no size entry. The others give once, few or many, or a class for an expanded clone.

J gene: TRBJ2-5
V gene: TRBV18
D gene: .
clone size: .
CDR3 protein: CASSRQGLQETQYF
CDR3 DNA: TGTGCCAGCTCACGACAGGGACTACAAGAGACCCAGTACTTC

J gene: TRBJ2-7
V gene: TRBV19
D gene: .
clone size: once
CDR3 protein: CASKRQSLSNEQYF
CDR3 DNA: TGTGCCAGTAAAAGACAGTCCCTTTCCAACGAGCAGTACTTC

J gene: TRBJ2-7
V gene: TRBV5-5
D gene: .
clone size: .
CDR3 protein: CASAYSSYEQYF
CDR3 DNA: TGTGCCAGCGCCTACAGCTCCTACGAGCAGTACTTC

J gene: TRBJ1-3
V gene: TRBV2
D gene: .
clone size: .
CDR3 protein: CASSEAFQSGNTIYF
CDR3 DNA: TGTGCCAGCAGTGAGGCCTTCCAGTCTGGAAACACCATATATTTT

J gene: TRBJ2-7
V gene: TRBV9
D gene: .
clone size: few
CDR3 protein: CASSVGPGSYEQYF
CDR3 DNA: TGTGCCAGCAGCGTAGGCCCAGGGTCCTACGAGCAGTACTTC

J gene: TRBJ2-2
V gene: TRBV7-8
D gene: .
clone size: .
CDR3 protein: CASSLIGDGTGELFF
CDR3 DNA: TGTGCCAGCAGCTTAATCGGGGACGGGACCGGGGAGCTGTTTTTT

J gene: TRBJ1-4
V gene: TRBV7-9
D gene: .
clone size: .
CDR3 protein: CASGGTTNEKLFF
CDR3 DNA: TGTGCCAGCGGAGGGACAACTAATGAAAAACTGTTTTTT

J gene: TRBJ2-1
V gene: TRBV11-2
D gene: .
clone size: .
CDR3 protein: CASSLPGTPLGEQFF
CDR3 DNA: TGTGCCAGCAGCTTACCCGGGACTCCGTTGGGGGAGCAGTTCTTC

J gene: TRBJ1-2
V gene: TRBV6-5
D gene: .
clone size: .
CDR3 protein: CASRTTGLGGYTF
CDR3 DNA: TGTGCCAGCAGAACCACAGGGCTTGGGGGCTACACCTTC

J gene: TRBJ2-2
V gene: TRBV19
D gene: .
clone size: .
CDR3 protein: CASSIVGLRELFF
CDR3 DNA: TGTGCCAGTAGTATAGTCGGCCTTAGGGAGCTGTTTTTT

J gene: TRBJ2-5
V gene: TRBV5-1
D gene: .
clone size: .
CDR3 protein: CASTPAAEETQYF
CDR3 DNA: TGCGCCAGTACCCCCGCGGCCGAAGAGACCCAGTACTTC

J gene: TRBJ2-3
V gene: TRBV9
D gene: TRBD2
clone size: .
CDR3 protein: CASSVGGSGRSDTQYF
CDR3 DNA: TGTGCCAGCAGCGTAGGAGGTAGCGGGAGATCGGATACGCAGTATTTT

J gene: TRBJ2-3
V gene: TRBV7-2
D gene: TRBD1
clone size: once
CDR3 protein: CASSRGTADTQYF
CDR3 DNA: TGTGCCAGCAGCCGAGGGACAGCCGATACGCAGTATTTT

J gene: TRBJ2-1
V gene: TRBV6-5
D gene: TRBD2
clone size: .
CDR3 protein: CASSFGRASYNEQFF
CDR3 DNA: TGTGCCAGCAGTTTCGGGAGGGCCTCCTACAATGAGCAGTTCTTC

J gene: TRBJ1-5
V gene: TRBV19
D gene: TRBD1
clone size: .
CDR3 protein: CASSNTDRTYSNQPQHF
CDR3 DNA: TGTGCCAGTAGTAATACGGACAGGACATATAGCAATCAGCCCCAGCATTTT

J gene: TRBJ2-7
V gene: TRBV11-3
D gene: TRBD1
clone size: .
CDR3 protein: CASSLGTGGDEQYF
CDR3 DNA: TGTGCCAGCAGCTTAGGGACAGGGGGCGATGAGCAGTACTTC

J gene: TRBJ2-5
V gene: TRBV6-5
D gene: .
clone size: .
CDR3 protein: CASRPPPRGQETQYF
CDR3 DNA: TGTGCCAGCAGACCCCCCCCGCGAGGACAAGAGACCCAGTACTTC

J gene: TRBJ1-1
V gene: TRBV5-1
D gene: .
clone size: once
CDR3 protein: CASSLVSGLMNTEAFF
CDR3 DNA: TGCGCCAGCAGCTTGGTATCAGGGCTCATGAACACTGAAGCTTTCTTT

J gene: TRBJ2-7
V gene: TRBV7-2
D gene: TRBD2
clone size: .
CDR3 protein: CASSLGDSSGGYEQYF
CDR3 DNA: TGTGCCAGCAGCTTGGGGGATTCTAGCGGAGGGTACGAGCAGTACTTC

J gene: TRBJ2-1
V gene: TRBV9
D gene: TRBD1
clone size: .
CDR3 protein: CASSTQGRSSYNEQFF
CDR3 DNA: TGTGCCAGCAGCACACAGGGGCGGAGCTCCTACAATGAGCAGTTCTTC

J gene: TRBJ1-2
V gene: TRBV6-5
D gene: .
clone size: once
CDR3 protein: CASSIGKFNYGYTF
CDR3 DNA: TGTGCCAGCAGTATAGGGAAATTTAACTATGGCTACACCTTC

J gene: TRBJ2-3
V gene: TRBV7-2
D gene: .
clone size: .
CDR3 protein: CASSWYSTDTQYF
CDR3 DNA: TGTGCCAGCAGCTGGTATAGCACAGATACGCAGTATTTT

J gene: TRBJ1-3
V gene: TRBV10-3
D gene: .
clone size: .
CDR3 protein: CAISESKAGSYSGNTIYF
CDR3 DNA: TGTGCCATCAGTGAGTCCAAGGCAGGGTCCTACTCTGGAAACACCATATATTTT

J gene: TRBJ1-5
V gene: TRBV19
D gene: TRBD1
clone size: .
CDR3 protein: CASSGQGGNQPQHF
CDR3 DNA: TGTGCCAGTAGCGGACAGGGTGGCAATCAGCCCCAGCATTTT

J gene: TRBJ1-5
V gene: TRBV18
D gene: TRBD1
clone size: .
CDR3 protein: CASSPGTANQPQHF
CDR3 DNA: TGTGCCAGCTCCCCCGGGACAGCGAATCAGCCCCAGCATTTT

J gene: TRBJ2-7
V gene: TRBV19
D gene: TRBD2
clone size: .
CDR3 protein: CASSMLAGGPVEQYF
CDR3 DNA: TGTGCCAGTAGTATGCTAGCGGGAGGGCCCGTCGAGCAGTACTTC

J gene: TRBJ1-1
V gene: TRBV5-1
D gene: .
clone size: .
CDR3 protein: CASTPGGPGSAFF
CDR3 DNA: TGCGCCAGCACCCCCGGGGGCCCGGGGTCGGCTTTCTTT

J gene: TRBJ2-3
V gene: TRBV5-6
D gene: .
clone size: .
CDR3 protein: CASSLAGVYTQYF
CDR3 DNA: TGTGCCAGCAGCTTGGCCGGGGTGTATACGCAGTATTTT

J gene: TRBJ2-7
V gene: TRBV28
D gene: .
clone size: .
CDR3 protein: CASSPYRAGIYEQYF
CDR3 DNA: TGTGCCAGCAGCCCCTACCGGGCGGGCATATACGAGCAGTACTTC

J gene: TRBJ2-2
V gene: TRBV2
D gene: TRBD1
clone size: once
CDR3 protein: CASSAWGQGTGELFF
CDR3 DNA: TGTGCCAGCAGTGCTTGGGGACAGGGGACCGGGGAGCTGTTTTTT

J gene: TRBJ2-2
V gene: TRBV7-2
D gene: .
clone size: .
CDR3 protein: CASRPAGAGELFF
CDR3 DNA: TGTGCCAGCAGACCCGCAGGGGCCGGGGAGCTGTTTTTT

J gene: TRBJ2-3
V gene: TRBV11-3
D gene: .
clone size: .
CDR3 protein: CASSPSDATDTQYF
CDR3 DNA: TGTGCCAGCAGCCCCTCGGATGCCACAGATACGCAGTATTTT

J gene: TRBJ2-7
V gene: TRBV28
D gene: TRBD2
clone size: .
CDR3 protein: CASISTWPGGSYEQYF
CDR3 DNA: TGTGCCAGCATTTCTACCTGGCCGGGAGGCTCCTACGAGCAGTACTTC

J gene: TRBJ2-2
V gene: TRBV7-6
D gene: .
clone size: .
CDR3 protein: CASSSRLSTGELFF
CDR3 DNA: TGTGCCAGCAGCTCACGGTTGAGCACCGGGGAGCTGTTTTTT

J gene: TRBJ1-2
V gene: TRBV28
D gene: .
clone size: .
CDR3 protein: CASKSTTGPYGYTF
CDR3 DNA: TGTGCCAGCAAGAGTACGACAGGACCATATGGCTACACCTTC

J gene: TRBJ2-7
V gene: TRBV5-6
D gene: .
clone size: .
CDR3 protein: CASSLGPTSYEQYF
CDR3 DNA: TGTGCCAGCAGCCTCGGGCCTACATCCTACGAGCAGTACTTC

J gene: TRBJ1-2
V gene: TRBV4-1
D gene: .
clone size: .
CDR3 protein: CASSQPTTGRTNYGYTF
CDR3 DNA: TGCGCCAGCAGCCAACCTACTACGGGACGTACAAACTATGGCTACACCTTC

J gene: TRBJ2-5
V gene: TRBV28
D gene: TRBD2
clone size: .
CDR3 protein: CASSLGTSGLETQYF
CDR3 DNA: TGTGCCAGCAGTTTAGGAACTAGCGGTTTGGAGACCCAGTACTTC

J gene: TRBJ2-7
V gene: TRBV28
D gene: .
clone size: .
CDR3 protein: CASNESGTLSEQYF
CDR3 DNA: TGTGCCAGCAACGAATCAGGGACCTTGAGCGAGCAGTACTTC

J gene: TRBJ1-2
V gene: TRBV14
D gene: TRBD1
clone size: few
CDR3 protein: CASRLAGGYGYTF
CDR3 DNA: TGTGCCAGCAGGCTGGCAGGGGGCTATGGCTACACCTTC

J gene: TRBJ2-7
V gene: TRBV6-4
D gene: .
clone size: .
CDR3 protein: CASSDRELNEQYF
CDR3 DNA: TGTGCCAGCAGTGACCGGGAATTGAACGAGCAGTACTTC

J gene: TRBJ2-5
V gene: TRBV2
D gene: TRBD2
clone size: .
CDR3 protein: CATRTSGSSAETQYF
CDR3 DNA: TGTGCCACCCGGACTAGCGGGAGTTCCGCAGAGACCCAGTACTTC

J gene: TRBJ2-7
V gene: TRBV19
D gene: .
clone size: .
CDR3 protein: CASSFGSSSYEQYF
CDR3 DNA: TGTGCCAGTAGTTTTGGCAGCAGCTCCTACGAGCAGTACTTC

J gene: TRBJ2-7
V gene: TRBV6-5
D gene: .
clone size: .
CDR3 protein: CASSYGHRSSYEQYF
CDR3 DNA: TGTGCCAGCAGTTACGGACATCGCAGCTCCTACGAGCAGTACTTC

J gene: TRBJ1-3
V gene: TRBV11-2
D gene: .
clone size: .
CDR3 protein: CASSLQGLGNTIYF
CDR3 DNA: TGTGCCAGCAGCTTACAGGGGCTCGGAAACACCATATATTTT

J gene: TRBJ2-2
V gene: TRBV19
D gene: .
clone size: .
CDR3 protein: CASRMGTPNTGELFF
CDR3 DNA: TGTGCCAGTAGAATGGGGACACCGAACACCGGGGAGCTGTTTTTT

J gene: TRBJ1-2
V gene: TRBV7-9
D gene: .
clone size: .
CDR3 protein: CASSSPRGGLNYGYTF
CDR3 DNA: TGTGCCAGCAGCTCTCCCCGGGGCGGCTTAAATTATGGCTACACCTTC

J gene: TRBJ2-5
V gene: TRBV10-2
D gene: .
clone size: .
CDR3 protein: CASSSLLGETQYF
CDR3 DNA: TGCGCCAGCAGTTCACTCCTCGGAGAGACCCAGTACTTC

J gene: TRBJ1-1
V gene: TRBV4-1
D gene: .
clone size: .
CDR3 protein: CASSRRQEGANTEAFF
CDR3 DNA: TGCGCCAGCAGCCGACGACAGGAAGGGGCTAACACTGAAGCTTTCTTT

J gene: TRBJ1-3
V gene: TRBV30
D gene: .
clone size: .
CDR3 protein: CAWEASGNTIYF
CDR3 DNA: TGTGCCTGGGAAGCATCTGGAAACACCATATATTTT

J gene: TRBJ1-1
V gene: TRBV9
D gene: .
clone size: .
CDR3 protein: CASSVEGQNTEAFF
CDR3 DNA: TGTGCCAGCAGCGTAGAAGGCCAGAACACTGAAGCTTTCTTT

J gene: TRBJ2-3
V gene: TRBV5-1
D gene: .
clone size: .
CDR3 protein: CASRYLVSPTGTDTQYF
CDR3 DNA: TGCGCCAGCAGATACCTCGTTTCTCCGACAGGCACAGATACGCAGTATTTT

J gene: TRBJ2-7
V gene: TRBV27
D gene: .
clone size: .
CDR3 protein: CASSLAGHLYEQYF
CDR3 DNA: TGTGCCAGCAGTTTAGCGGGACACCTCTACGAGCAGTACTTC

J gene: TRBJ1-2
V gene: TRBV19
D gene: .
clone size: .
CDR3 protein: CASRAGTYGYTF
CDR3 DNA: TGTGCCAGTAGGGCAGGAACCTATGGCTACACCTTC

J gene: TRBJ2-7
V gene: TRBV18
D gene: .
clone size: .
CDR3 protein: CASSRASDSEQYF
CDR3 DNA: TGTGCCAGCTCACGCGCTAGCGATTCCGAGCAGTACTTC

J gene: TRBJ1-3
V gene: TRBV30
D gene: TRBD1
clone size: .
CDR3 protein: CAYNRGEGNTIYF
CDR3 DNA: TGTGCCTACAACAGGGGAGAGGGAAACACCATATATTTT

J gene: TRBJ2-7
V gene: TRBV6-6
D gene: .
clone size: .
CDR3 protein: CASSLDGYEQYF
CDR3 DNA: TGTGCCAGCAGCCTGGACGGTTACGAGCAGTACTTC

J gene: TRBJ2-3
V gene: TRBV18
D gene: TRBD2
clone size: once
CDR3 protein: CASSPFLAGGGTDTQYF
CDR3 DNA: TGTGCCAGCTCACCTTTCCTCGCGGGAGGGGGCACAGATACGCAGTATTTT

J gene: TRBJ1-4
V gene: TRBV5-1
D gene: TRBD1
clone size: .
CDR3 protein: CASSRDRETEKLFF
CDR3 DNA: TGCGCCAGCAGCCGGGACAGGGAGACTGAAAAACTGTTTTTT